The source of this T cell receptor beta chain is a study of T-cell reconstitution after alpha-beta-depleted transplantation in children. Notes on the study in general: When one year had passed after transplant, most T-cell counts and diversity came from newly produced T cells. At day 60, the high TCRbeta diversity found in some patients originated from recipient T cells and thymic progenitors that had survived. Alpha-beta T cells about two months after transplant reportedly derived from several hundred expanded graft clones.

Preparation of the TCRbeta library involved a method that used unique molecular identifiers. TCRdb re-derived calls from the PCR reads in MiXCR, one entry per CDR3 protein. The sample lists about 160,000 distinct CDR3 sequences, around 10% occurring once. Trimming left V 0 bases short and J 1 base short, with 11 bases between. CDR1 SGHKS and CDR2 YYEKEE come from the germline V gene (reference sequence). This CDR3 has 15 amino acids. Many counts were recorded for this clonotype. Its antigen remains unknown. The chain recombines TRBV5-5 with TRBJ2-7, with D unclear. This specimen consisted of PBMCs, obtained before TCRalphabeta/CD19-depleted stem cell transplant. The receptor was isolated from a boy aged 2 to 10 with acute myeloid leukemia, due to receive a stem cell transplant. In nucleotides, the CDR3 is TGTGCCAGCAGCTTGGTGTGGGCAGCGTCCTACGAGCAGTACGTC. Amino acid sequence: CASSLVWAASYEQYV.